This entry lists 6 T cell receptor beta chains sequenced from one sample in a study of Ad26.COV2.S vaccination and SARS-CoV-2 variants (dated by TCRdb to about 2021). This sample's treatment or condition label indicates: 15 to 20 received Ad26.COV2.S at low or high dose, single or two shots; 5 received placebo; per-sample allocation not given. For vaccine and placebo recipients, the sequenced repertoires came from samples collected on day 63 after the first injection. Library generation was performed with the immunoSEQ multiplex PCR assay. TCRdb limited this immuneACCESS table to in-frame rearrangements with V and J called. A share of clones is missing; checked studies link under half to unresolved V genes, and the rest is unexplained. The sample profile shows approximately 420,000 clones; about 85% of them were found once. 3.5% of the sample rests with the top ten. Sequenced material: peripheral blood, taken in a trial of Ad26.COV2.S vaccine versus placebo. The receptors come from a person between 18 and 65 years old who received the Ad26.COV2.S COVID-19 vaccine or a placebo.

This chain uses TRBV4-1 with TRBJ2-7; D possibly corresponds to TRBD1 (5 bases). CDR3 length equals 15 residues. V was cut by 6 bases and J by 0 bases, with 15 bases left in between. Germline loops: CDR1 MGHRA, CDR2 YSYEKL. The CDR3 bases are TGCGCCAGCAGTATGACTCAGGGTAACTCCTACGAGCAGTACTTC. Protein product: CASSMTQGNSYEQYF.

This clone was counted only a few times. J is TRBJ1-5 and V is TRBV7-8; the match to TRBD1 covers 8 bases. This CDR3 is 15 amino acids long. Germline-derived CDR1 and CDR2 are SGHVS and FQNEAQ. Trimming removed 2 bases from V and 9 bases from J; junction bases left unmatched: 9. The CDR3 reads CASSLIGQGSLPQHF. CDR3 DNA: TGTGCCAGCAGCTTAATAGGACAGGGAAGTCTGCCCCAGCATTTT.

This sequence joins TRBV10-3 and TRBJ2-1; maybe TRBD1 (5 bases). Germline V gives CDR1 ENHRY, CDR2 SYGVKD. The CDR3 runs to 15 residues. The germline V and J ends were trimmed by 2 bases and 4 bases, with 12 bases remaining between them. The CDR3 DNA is TGTGCCATCAGTGAGAGGGGTCTGGGATACAATGAGCAGTTCTTC. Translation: CAISERGLGYNEQFF.

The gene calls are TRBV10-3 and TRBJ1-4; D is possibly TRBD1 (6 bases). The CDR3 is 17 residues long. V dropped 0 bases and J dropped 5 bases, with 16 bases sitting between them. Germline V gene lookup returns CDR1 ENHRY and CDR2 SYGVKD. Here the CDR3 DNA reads TGTGCCATCAGTGAGTCGAGAATCACCGGACAGAATGAAAAACTGTTTTTT. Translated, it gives CAISESRITGQNEKLFF.

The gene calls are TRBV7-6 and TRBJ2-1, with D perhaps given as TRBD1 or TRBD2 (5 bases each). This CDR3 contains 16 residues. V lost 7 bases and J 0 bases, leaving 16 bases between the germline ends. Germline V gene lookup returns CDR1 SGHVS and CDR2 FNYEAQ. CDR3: CASTSFRGPSYNEQFF. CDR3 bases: TGTGCCAGCACCTCGTTCCGGGGCCCCTCCTACAATGAGCAGTTCTTC.

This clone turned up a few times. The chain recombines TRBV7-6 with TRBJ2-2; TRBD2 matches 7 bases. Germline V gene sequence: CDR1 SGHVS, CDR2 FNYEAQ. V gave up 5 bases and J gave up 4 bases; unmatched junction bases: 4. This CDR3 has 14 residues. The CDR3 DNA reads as TGTGCCAGCAGCCTTAGGACTAGCACCGGGGAGCTGTTTTTT. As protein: CASSLRTSTGELFF.